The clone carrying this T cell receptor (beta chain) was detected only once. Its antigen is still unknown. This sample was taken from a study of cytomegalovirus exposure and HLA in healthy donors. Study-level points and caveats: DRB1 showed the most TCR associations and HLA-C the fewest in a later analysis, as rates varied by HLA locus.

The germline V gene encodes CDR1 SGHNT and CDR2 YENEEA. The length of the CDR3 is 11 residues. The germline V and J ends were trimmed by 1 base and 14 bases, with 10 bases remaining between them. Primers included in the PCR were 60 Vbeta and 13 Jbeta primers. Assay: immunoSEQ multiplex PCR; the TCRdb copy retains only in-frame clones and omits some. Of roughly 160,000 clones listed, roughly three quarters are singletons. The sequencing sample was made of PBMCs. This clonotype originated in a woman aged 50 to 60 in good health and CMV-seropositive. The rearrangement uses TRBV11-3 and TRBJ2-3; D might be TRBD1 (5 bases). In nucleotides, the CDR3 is TGTGCCAGCAGCTTAGTCGGACAACCGTATTTT. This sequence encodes CASSLVGQPYF.